These 16 T cell receptor beta chains share one sample of origin, sequenced in a study of blood T cell repertoires in COVID-19. TCRdb keeps only in-frame clones here, not all; method: immunoSEQ multiplex PCR. The sample records about 210,000 clones, 70% to 90% being singletons. Sample: PBMCs or T cells enriched from blood (not recorded which). The receptors were gathered from a man in his forties who had recovered from COVID-19.

The gene calls are TRBV6-6 and TRBJ1-4, with D maybe TRBD1 (5 bases). V lost 5 bases, J lost 5 bases, and 27 bases lay in between. This CDR3 contains 19 residues. Germline V gene data show CDR1 as MNHNY and CDR2 as SVGAGI (reference sequence). In DNA form, the CDR3 reads TGTGCCAGCAGTCCCAGAAGTGGGGCGGTAATCGGGCCGAATGAAAAACTGTTTTTT. It specifies CASSPRSGAVIGPNEKLFF.

The chain is built from TRBV7-2 and TRBJ2-3; D ambiguous. This CDR3 contains 13 residues. The germline gives CDR1 SGHTA, CDR2 FQGNSA. V gave up 7 bases and J gave up 5 bases, with 13 bases separating them. The CDR3 DNA reads TGTGCCAGCATCGCCCTGCCGGGAGATACGCAGTATTTT. This codes for CASIALPGDTQYF.

As regards this clone: Other DNA sequences from this sample encode an identical CDR3 as well. V usage is TRBV4-2 and J usage is TRBJ1-5; no clear D. V lost 1 base and J 1 base, leaving 5 bases between the germline ends. CDR3 length: 14 amino acids. CDR1 LGHNA and CDR2 YNFKEQ come from the germline V gene. CDR3 residues: CASSQGLSNQPQHF. The CDR3 coding sequence is TGTGCCAGCAGCCAAGGACTAAGCAATCAGCCCCAGCATTTT.

This clone was seen only once. The V call is TRBV5-1, the J call TRBJ1-1, with D tentatively TRBD1 (6 bases). Between the trimmed V and J ends, which lost 4 bases and 1 base, there was a span of 11 bases. Per the germline V gene, CDR1 is SGHRS and CDR2 is YFSETQ. The CDR3 covers 14 residues. The CDR3 nucleotides are TGCGCCAGCAGCATACAGGGAGAGAACACTGAAGCTTTCTTT. Translation: CASSIQGENTEAFF.

The CDR3 loop reads CASILAGALIYTDTQYF. In nucleotides, the CDR3 is TGTGCCAGCATCCTAGCGGGGGCCCTAATTTACACAGATACGCAGTATTTT. V and J are TRBV2 and TRBJ2-3, with TRBD2 matching 10 bases. This CDR3 has 17 residues. Germline V gives CDR1 SNHLY, CDR2 FYNNEI. With 7 bases clipped from V and 2 bases from J, the junction kept 12 bases outside the gene matches.

The rearrangement links TRBV5-1 to TRBJ2-1; D is unclear. CDR1 and CDR2 (germline): SGHRS, YFSETQ. The CDR3 runs 14 residues. With 0 bases removed from V and 6 bases from J, the gap between germline ends came to 10 bases. The CDR3 nucleotides read TGCGCCAGCAGCTTGGGGAGATCCGCCAATGAGCAGTTCTTC. Protein sequence: CASSLGRSANEQFF.

CDR3 DNA sequence: TGCAGTGCTAGTGGAGCGACTCGCTCCTACGAGCAGTACTTC. Translation: CSASGATRSYEQYF. The chain joins TRBV20-1 to TRBJ2-7; no firm D call. The germline V gene encodes CDR1 DFQATT and CDR2 SNEGSKA (reference sequence). V was trimmed by 3 bases and J by 0 bases, leaving 12 bases between them. The CDR3 runs 14 residues.

A word on this clone: At one end the junction does not follow the germline gene, possibly because of a read error. The chain has TRBV7-9 and TRBJ2-1, with TRBD2 identical over 7 bases. The germline V gene has CDR1 SEHNR and CDR2 FQNEAQ (reference sequence). The CDR3 consists of 15 residues. CDR3 in DNA: TGTGCCAGCACCTTAGTGGCTAGCGGCTACAATGAGCAGTTCTTC. Translating it yields CASTLVASGYNEQFF.

The chain joins TRBV7-2 to TRBJ2-3; 10 positions agree with TRBD2. V lost 1 base and J lost 2; bases outside the gene matches: 6. Germline V gene lookup returns CDR1 SGHTA and CDR2 FQGNSA. CDR3 length equals 17 residues. CDR3 nucleotide sequence: TGTGCCAGCAGCTTAGACCCTAGCGGGGGACTCACAGATACGCAGTATTTT. This codes for CASSLDPSGGLTDTQYF. Full variable domain (outside the CDR3, taken from reference TRBV7-2 and TRBJ2-3): GAGVSQSPSNKVTEKGKDVELRCDPISGHTALYWYRQSLGQGLEFLIYFQGNSAPDKSGLPSDRFSAERTGGSVSTLTIQRTQQEDSAVYLCASSLDPSGGLTDTQYFGPGTRLTVL.

This clone appeared a few times. V is TRBV5-1 and J is TRBJ1-2; D may be TRBD1 (5 bases). The germline V and J ends were trimmed by 0 bases and 5 bases, with 8 bases remaining between them. This CDR3 has 13 amino acids. Per the germline V gene, CDR1 is SGHRS and CDR2 is YFSETQ. In DNA, the CDR3 is TGCGCCAGCAGCTTGGAGGGGTCGTATGGCTACACCTTC. Its translation: CASSLEGSYGYTF.

The V gene is TRBV27, the J gene TRBJ2-7; TRBD1 matches at 8 bases. The J segment lost 7 bases and the V segment lost 10 bases, leaving 12 bases of the junction unmatched. The CDR3 spans 13 residues. Germline V CDR1 and CDR2: MNHEY, SMNVEV (reference sequence). DNA of the CDR3: TGTGCCACCAGGGGGCGGAATTTACGAGAGCAGTACTTC. Translated: CATRGRNLREQYF.

This chain links TRBV5-1 with TRBJ1-1, with D unresolved. V lost 0 bases, J lost 0 bases, and 6 bases lay in between. In germline, CDR1 is SGHRS, CDR2 YFSETQ. The CDR3 runs to 14 residues. The CDR3 sequence: CASSLGALNTEAFF. The DNA for the CDR3 is TGCGCCAGCAGCTTGGGGGCTCTGAACACTGAAGCTTTCTTT. The whole variable domain, remainder taken from reference TRBV5-1 and TRBJ1-1, is KAGVTQTPRYLIKTRGQQVTLSCSPISGHRSVSWYQQTPGQGLQFLFEYFSETQRNKGNFPGRFSGRQFSNSRSEMNVSTLELGDSALYLCASSLGALNTEAFFGQGTRLTVV.

The chain employs TRBV28 and TRBJ2-3; 8 positions agree with TRBD1. The CDR3 extends over 13 amino acids. From germline, CDR1 is MDHEN and CDR2 SYDVKM. Losses at the gene ends were 5 bases for V and 10 bases for J; bases not matched to a gene: 8. The CDR3 DNA reads TGTGCCAGCAGTCAGGGGGCCCTTGATGCGCAGTATTTT. Translation gives CASSQGALDAQYF. The whole variable domain, filled in from reference TRBV28 and TRBJ2-3, reads DVKVTQSSRYLVKRTGEKVFLECVQDMDHENMFWYRQDPGLGLRLIYFSYDVKMKEKGDIPEGYSVSREKKERFSLILESASTNQTSMYLCASSQGALDAQYFGPGTRLTVL.

V usage is TRBV13 and J usage is TRBJ1-2; D not certain. The germline V gene encodes CDR1 PRHDT and CDR2 FYEKMQ (reference sequence). V lost 5 bases and J 2 bases, leaving 12 bases between the germline ends. The CDR3 spans 14 residues. The CDR3, as DNA: TGTGCCAGCAGCCCAGAGAGGGTAAACTATGGCTACACCTTC. Translated, it gives CASSPERVNYGYTF.

In DNA form, the CDR3 reads TGTGCCACCAGTGATGGACAGGCCCCCTACGAGCAGTACTTC. Its translation: CATSDGQAPYEQYF. This chain uses TRBV24-1 with TRBJ2-7; TRBD1 matches at 7 bases. Losses at the gene ends were 3 bases for V and 2 bases for J; bases not matched to a gene: 3. The germline V gene encodes CDR1 KGHDR and CDR2 SFDVKD. The CDR3 extends over 14 amino acids.

The chain joins TRBV24-1 to TRBJ2-4; no firm D call. The CDR3 covers 16 residues. Trimming took 3 bases from V and 0 from J, leaving 11 bases between them. CDR1 is KGHDR and CDR2 is SFDVKD in the germline V gene. The CDR3 loop is CATSDGSRLAKNIQYF. The DNA for the CDR3 is TGTGCCACCAGTGATGGAAGCAGACTAGCCAAAAACATTCAGTACTTC.